The clone carrying this T cell receptor (beta chain) was seen a few times. Antigen: not known. The sample comes from a study of post-analysis software for immune sequencing data. Overall study: Several disease courses (relapsing-remitting, secondary progressive and progressive-relapsing) of multiple sclerosis were included.

Points from the study as a whole: Roughly five TRBV segments, including TRBV5-6, TRBV5-1 and TRBV20-1, were more frequent in patients than controls. For normalized Chao1 diversity, multiple sclerosis patients scored significantly lower than controls did. F measure grouped same-batch samples tightly together.

Carried by the TCR beta cDNA libraries were unique molecular identifiers. From around 1 to 9.1 million T cells, about 500,000 cDNA molecules were obtained. TCRdb recomputed calls from the PCR reads with MiXCR, one row per CDR3 protein. The data show 650,000 to 850,000 distinct CDR3 sequences, around 46% seen once. CDR1 and CDR2 from the germline V gene are MGHRA and YSYEKL. The CDR3 loop spans 14 amino acids. The sequenced sample was blood. The rearrangement links TRBV4-1 to TRBJ2-7; tentatively, D is TRBD2 (6 bases). The end of the DNA is better explained by TRBJ2-5, so the J call may be wrong. The clonotype comes from a girl aged 10-17 years with multiple sclerosis. For the CDR3, the DNA is TGCGCCAGCAGCCCCCTCGGGGGAAGCGAGACCCAGTACTTC. Its translation is CASSPLGGSETQYF.